The sequence of this T cell receptor beta chain was determined in a study of blood T cell repertoires in COVID-19. Original processing methods: Amplification of reference gene primers provided the estimated nucleated cell counts. Only in-frame clones appear in the TCRdb table, and some are missing; sequencing was by immunoSEQ multiplex PCR. The V and J calls and clone size come from that table; D and trimming were worked out from the DNA. Of 410,000 or so clones listed, approximately 91% are singletons. The TCR comes from a woman in her thirties or forties with COVID-19, enrolled during active disease. Sequenced input: peripheral blood.

The CDR3 nucleotides are TGTGCCAGCGCGGGGGGCCCAGATACGCAGTATTTT. Translating gives CASAGGPDTQYF. The V call is TRBV27, the J call TRBJ2-3; 8 bases are a match to TRBD2. Germline trimming cut 8 bases from V and 4 bases from J; bases unmatched to any gene: 2. This CDR3 comprises 12 residues. The germline CDR1 and CDR2 sequences are MNHEY and SMNVEV (reference sequence).